This TCR beta chain stems from a study of beta chain features in type 1 diabetes. Points from the study as a whole: Moderately but significantly shorter TCRB CDR3s were found in Type 1 diabetes patients in all four CD4+ subsets.

Expressed TCRB transcripts were sequenced because the isolated RNA had all been reverse transcribed beforehand. Deep immunoSEQ sequencing covered naive, central memory and regulatory T cell samples. The table came from immunoSEQ multiplex PCR; TCRdb's copy has only in-frame clones and leaves some out. The table has roughly 160,000 clones, roughly 8% seen once. As regards this clone: The antigen remains unidentified.

The germline CDR1 and CDR2 sequences are MDHEN and SYDVKM. Between the trimmed V and J ends, which lost 2 bases and 7 bases, there was a span of 17 bases. The CDR3 covers 16 residues. The sequence was collected from a woman in her forties with type 1 diabetes. The chain joins TRBV28 to TRBJ2-2; D is perhaps TRBD2 (6 bases). Source material: central memory CD4+ T cells from blood. This chain's CDR3 is CASSLTGRIANGELFF. DNA for the CDR3: TGTGCCAGCAGTTTAACTGGGAGGATAGCGAACGGGGAGCTGTTTTTT.